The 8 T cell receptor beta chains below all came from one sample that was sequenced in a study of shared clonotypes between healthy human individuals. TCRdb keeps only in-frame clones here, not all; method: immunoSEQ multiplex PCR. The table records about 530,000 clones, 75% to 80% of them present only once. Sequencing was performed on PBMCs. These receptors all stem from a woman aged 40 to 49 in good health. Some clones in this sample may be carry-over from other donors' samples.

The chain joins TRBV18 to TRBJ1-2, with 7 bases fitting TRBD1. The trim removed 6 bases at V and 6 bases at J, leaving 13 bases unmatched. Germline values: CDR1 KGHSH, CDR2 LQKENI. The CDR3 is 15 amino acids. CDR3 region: CASSPNPTGLDGYTF. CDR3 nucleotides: TGTGCCAGCTCTCCGAACCCGACAGGGCTTGATGGCTACACCTTC.

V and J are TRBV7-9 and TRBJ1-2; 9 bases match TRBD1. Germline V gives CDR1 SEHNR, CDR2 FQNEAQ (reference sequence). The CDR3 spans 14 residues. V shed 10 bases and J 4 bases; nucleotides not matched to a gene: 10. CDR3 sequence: CATYITGGAYGYTF. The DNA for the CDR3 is TGTGCCACCTACATAACAGGGGGCGCCTATGGCTACACCTTC.

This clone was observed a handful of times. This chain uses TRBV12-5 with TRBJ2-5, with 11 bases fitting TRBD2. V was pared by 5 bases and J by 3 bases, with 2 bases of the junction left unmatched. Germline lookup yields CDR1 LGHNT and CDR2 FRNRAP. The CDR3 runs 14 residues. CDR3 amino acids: CASGPGLAEETQYF. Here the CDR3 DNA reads TGTGCTAGTGGTCCGGGACTAGCGGAAGAGACCCAGTACTTC.

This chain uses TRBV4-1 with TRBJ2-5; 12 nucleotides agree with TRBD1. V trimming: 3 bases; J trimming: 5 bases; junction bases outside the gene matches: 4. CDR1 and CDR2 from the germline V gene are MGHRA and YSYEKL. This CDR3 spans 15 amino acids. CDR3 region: CASSQGQGAVETQYF. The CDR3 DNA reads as TGCGCCAGCAGCCAGGGACAGGGGGCTGTGGAGACCCAGTACTTC.

The CDR3 coding sequence is TGTGCCAGCAGCCAAGATGCGGGACCCTACAATGAGCAGTTCTTC. As protein: CASSQDAGPYNEQFF. The V gene is TRBV4-2, the J gene TRBJ2-1, with D tentatively TRBD2 (6 bases). The CDR3 totals 15 residues. Germline lookup yields CDR1 LGHNA and CDR2 YNFKEQ. Between the trimmed V and J ends, which lost 0 bases and 2 bases, there was a span of 8 bases.

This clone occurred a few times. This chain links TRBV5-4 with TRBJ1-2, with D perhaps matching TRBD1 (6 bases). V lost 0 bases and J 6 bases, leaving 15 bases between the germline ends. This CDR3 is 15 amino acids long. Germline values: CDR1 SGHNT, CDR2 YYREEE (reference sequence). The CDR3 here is CASSLGVTGSDGYTF. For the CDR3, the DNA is TGTGCCAGCAGCTTGGGGGTTACAGGGTCGGATGGCTACACCTTC.

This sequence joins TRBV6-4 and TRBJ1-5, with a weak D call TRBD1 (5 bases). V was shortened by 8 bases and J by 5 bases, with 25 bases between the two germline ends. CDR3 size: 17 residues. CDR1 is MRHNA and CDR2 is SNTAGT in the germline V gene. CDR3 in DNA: TGTGCCAGCTCACCGGGACCCGATCCAGTCCTGGATCAGCCCCAGCATTTT. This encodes CASSPGPDPVLDQPQHF.

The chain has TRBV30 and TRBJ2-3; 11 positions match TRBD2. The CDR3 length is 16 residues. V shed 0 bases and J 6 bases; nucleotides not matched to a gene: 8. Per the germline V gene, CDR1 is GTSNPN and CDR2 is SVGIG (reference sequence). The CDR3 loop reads CAWSVGLAGGGDTQYF. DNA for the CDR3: TGTGCCTGGAGTGTAGGGCTAGCGGGAGGAGGGGATACGCAGTATTTT.